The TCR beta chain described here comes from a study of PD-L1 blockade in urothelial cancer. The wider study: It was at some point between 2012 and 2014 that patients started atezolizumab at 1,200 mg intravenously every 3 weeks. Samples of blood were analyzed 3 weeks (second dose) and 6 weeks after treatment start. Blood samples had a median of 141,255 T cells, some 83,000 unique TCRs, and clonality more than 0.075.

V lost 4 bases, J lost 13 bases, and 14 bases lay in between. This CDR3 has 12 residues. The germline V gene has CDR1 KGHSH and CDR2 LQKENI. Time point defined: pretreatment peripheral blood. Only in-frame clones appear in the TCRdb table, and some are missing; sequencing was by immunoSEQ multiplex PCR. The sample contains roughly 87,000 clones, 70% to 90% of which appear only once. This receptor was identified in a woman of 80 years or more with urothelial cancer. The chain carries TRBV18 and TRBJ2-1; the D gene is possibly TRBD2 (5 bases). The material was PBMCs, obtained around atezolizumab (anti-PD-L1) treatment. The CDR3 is CASSRERALQFF. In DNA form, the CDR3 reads TGTGCCAGCTCACGTGAGAGGGCCCTTCAGTTCTTC.